This is a list of T cell receptor beta chains from one sample in a study of CD8 T cells in ankylosing spondylitis. TCRdb re-called the 5' RACE reads with MiXCR, one entry per CDR3 protein. The sample holds 200,000 to 300,000 distinct CDR3 sequences, over 9.5% seen once. What was sequenced was blood, either unsorted or a sorted T cell fraction (not recorded which). The receptors derive from a male donor with ankylosing spondylitis or in good health (not recorded which). CDR3s include the opening cysteine and the closing phenylalanine or tryptophan. The order of the fields is clone size, J gene, D gene, V gene, CDR3 protein, CDR3 DNA. A D gene is named only where the DNA matches it firmly. Part of the rows lack a size; the others show once, few, many or a class for expanded clones.

clone_size: many
j_call: TRBJ2-5
d_call: -
v_call: TRBV5-1
cdr3_aa: CASSLDPVVGAQETQYF
cdr3_nt: TGCGCCAGCAGCTTGGACCCGGTTGTGGGGGCCCAAGAGACCCAGTACTTC

clone_size: few
j_call: TRBJ2-3
d_call: TRBD2
v_call: TRBV5-1
cdr3_aa: CASSFGLAGASTDTQYF
cdr3_nt: TGCGCCAGCAGCTTCGGACTAGCGGGGGCTAGCACAGATACGCAGTATTTT

clone_size: many
j_call: TRBJ2-1
d_call: TRBD2
v_call: TRBV5-1
cdr3_aa: CASSSGLAHNEQFF
cdr3_nt: TGCGCCAGCAGCTCCGGACTAGCCCACAATGAGCAGTTCTTC

clone_size: many
j_call: TRBJ1-2
d_call: -
v_call: TRBV10-3
cdr3_aa: CAINFSGANGYTF
cdr3_nt: TGTGCCATCAATTTTTCGGGGGCTAATGGCTACACCTTC

clone_size: -
j_call: TRBJ2-5
d_call: TRBD2
v_call: TRBV12-3/TRBV12-4
cdr3_aa: CASSLGLAADQETQYF
cdr3_nt: TGTGCCAGCAGTTTGGGACTAGCGGCGGACCAAGAGACCCAGTACTTC

clone_size: -
j_call: TRBJ1-2
d_call: TRBD1
v_call: TRBV5-1
cdr3_aa: CASSGTGTELGGYTF
cdr3_nt: TGCGCCAGCAGCGGAACCGGGACAGAACTGGGAGGCTACACCTTC

clone_size: few
j_call: TRBJ2-4
d_call: -
v_call: TRBV18
cdr3_aa: CASSPVFGNLAKNIQYF
cdr3_nt: TGTGCCAGCTCACCGGTGTTCGGCAATCTAGCCAAAAACATTCAGTACTTC

clone_size: many
j_call: TRBJ2-2
d_call: -
v_call: TRBV6-5
cdr3_aa: CASSFPGLTGELFF
cdr3_nt: TGTGCCAGCAGTTTCCCGGGGTTGACCGGGGAGCTGTTTTTT

clone_size: few
j_call: TRBJ2-3
d_call: -
v_call: TRBV20-1
cdr3_aa: CSATTDSDLTDTQYF
cdr3_nt: TGCAGTGCCACAACGGACAGCGACCTGACAGATACGCAGTATTTT

clone_size: many
j_call: TRBJ2-2
d_call: -
v_call: TRBV19
cdr3_aa: CAIQSGSGELFF
cdr3_nt: TGTGCCATCCAAAGCGGGTCCGGGGAGCTGTTTTTT

clone_size: few
j_call: TRBJ2-7
d_call: -
v_call: TRBV30
cdr3_aa: CAWSGSGYEQYF
cdr3_nt: TGTGCCTGGAGTGGGTCAGGTTACGAGCAGTACTTC

clone_size: many
j_call: TRBJ2-3
d_call: -
v_call: TRBV20-1
cdr3_aa: CSAPSSPDTQYF
cdr3_nt: TGCAGTGCTCCTAGCAGTCCAGATACGCAGTATTTT

clone_size: many
j_call: TRBJ2-2
d_call: -
v_call: TRBV5-1
cdr3_aa: CASSLVGGATGELFF
cdr3_nt: TGCGCCAGCAGCTTGGTCGGGGGCGCCACCGGGGAGCTGTTTTTT

clone_size: once
j_call: TRBJ2-7
d_call: -
v_call: TRBV11-2
cdr3_aa: CANSLGRSPGHSYEQYF
cdr3_nt: TGTGCCAACAGCTTAGGCCGATCCCCGGGCCATTCCTACGAGCAGTACTTC

clone_size: -
j_call: TRBJ2-2
d_call: -
v_call: TRBV6-1
cdr3_aa: CASSPRIYNTGELFF
cdr3_nt: TGTGCCAGCAGTCCCCGGATCTATAACACCGGGGAGCTGTTTTTT

clone_size: few
j_call: TRBJ2-4
d_call: -
v_call: TRBV4-2
cdr3_aa: CASSQEGPLQYF
cdr3_nt: TGTGCCAGCAGCCAAGAGGGTCCACTCCAGTACTTC

clone_size: few
j_call: TRBJ2-7
d_call: TRBD1
v_call: TRBV5-5
cdr3_aa: CASRRIGTGGAHEQYF
cdr3_nt: TGTGCCAGCCGCCGGATTGGGACAGGGGGGGCCCACGAGCAGTACTTC

clone_size: many
j_call: TRBJ1-4
d_call: -
v_call: TRBV20-1
cdr3_aa: CSAHRGREKLFF
cdr3_nt: TGCAGTGCTCACCGGGGTAGGGAAAAACTGTTTTTT

clone_size: many
j_call: TRBJ1-5
d_call: -
v_call: TRBV3-1
cdr3_aa: CASSQGVDQPQHF
cdr3_nt: TGTGCCAGCAGCCAAGGAGTTGATCAGCCCCAGCATTTT

clone_size: -
j_call: TRBJ2-7
d_call: TRBD2
v_call: TRBV7-9
cdr3_aa: CASSPGGTSGSYEQYF
cdr3_nt: TGTGCCAGCAGCCCGGGAGGGACTAGCGGCTCCTACGAGCAGTACTTC

clone_size: many
j_call: TRBJ1-1
d_call: -
v_call: TRBV2
cdr3_aa: CASDSDGGTEAFF
cdr3_nt: TGTGCCAGCGACTCCGATGGGGGTACTGAAGCTTTCTTT

clone_size: many
j_call: TRBJ2-5
d_call: TRBD1
v_call: TRBV13
cdr3_aa: CASSSWDREGQETQYF
cdr3_nt: TGTGCCAGCAGCTCCTGGGACAGGGAGGGTCAAGAGACCCAGTACTTC

clone_size: -
j_call: TRBJ1-5
d_call: -
v_call: TRBV18
cdr3_aa: CASSRNAADQPQHF
cdr3_nt: TGTGCCAGCTCCCGAAACGCAGCTGATCAGCCCCAGCATTTT

clone_size: many
j_call: TRBJ1-5
d_call: -
v_call: TRBV5-6
cdr3_aa: CASSLGTDNSNQPQHF
cdr3_nt: TGTGCCAGCAGCTTGGGTACGGATAATAGCAATCAGCCCCAGCATTTT

clone_size: many
j_call: TRBJ2-7
d_call: -
v_call: TRBV29-1
cdr3_aa: CSVEDGTHASHEQYF
cdr3_nt: TGCAGCGTTGAAGACGGGACTCATGCCTCCCACGAGCAGTACTTC

clone_size: many
j_call: TRBJ2-7
d_call: -
v_call: TRBV20-1
cdr3_aa: CSQQGPSSYEQYF
cdr3_nt: TGCAGTCAACAGGGACCCAGCTCCTACGAGCAGTACTTC

clone_size: -
j_call: TRBJ2-1
d_call: -
v_call: TRBV6-5
cdr3_aa: CASSYGGANEQFF
cdr3_nt: TGTGCCAGCAGTTACGGGGGGGCTAATGAGCAGTTCTTC

clone_size: many
j_call: TRBJ1-5
d_call: -
v_call: TRBV21-1
cdr3_aa: CASRRQGASRWPQHF
cdr3_nt: TGTGCCAGCAGACGACAGGGCGCTTCACGTTGGCCCCAGCATTTT

clone_size: many
j_call: TRBJ1-1
d_call: -
v_call: TRBV6-1
cdr3_aa: CASSELVNTEAFF
cdr3_nt: TGTGCCAGCAGTGAATTGGTGAACACTGAAGCTTTCTTT

clone_size: -
j_call: TRBJ1-2
d_call: -
v_call: TRBV7-2
cdr3_aa: CASSPSGPVYGYTF
cdr3_nt: TGTGCCAGCAGTCCCAGCGGGCCAGTCTATGGCTACACCTTC

clone_size: few
j_call: TRBJ2-1
d_call: -
v_call: TRBV5-4
cdr3_aa: CASSLVGQGSMLF
cdr3_nt: -

clone_size: many
j_call: TRBJ1-1
d_call: -
v_call: TRBV29-1
cdr3_aa: CSLPGTEAFF
cdr3_nt: TGCAGCCTCCCGGGGACTGAAGCTTTCTTT

clone_size: many
j_call: TRBJ1-2
d_call: -
v_call: TRBV6-1
cdr3_aa: CASRTGAIQVGYTF
cdr3_nt: TGTGCCAGCAGGACGGGGGCCATCCAGGTTGGCTACACCTTC

clone_size: -
j_call: TRBJ1-2
d_call: TRBD1
v_call: TRBV6-4
cdr3_aa: CASELNRGENYGYTF
cdr3_nt: TGTGCCAGCGAATTGAACAGGGGAGAGAACTATGGCTACACCTTC

clone_size: many
j_call: TRBJ1-5
d_call: -
v_call: TRBV5-8
cdr3_aa: CASSLVGRGNQPQHF
cdr3_nt: TGTGCCAGCAGCTTGGTGGGGCGGGGTAATCAGCCCCAGCATTTT

clone_size: many
j_call: TRBJ1-4
d_call: -
v_call: TRBV9
cdr3_aa: CASSASPTTNEKLFF
cdr3_nt: TGTGCCAGCAGCGCGTCTCCCACAACTAATGAAAAACTGTTTTTT

clone_size: many
j_call: TRBJ2-3
d_call: TRBD1
v_call: TRBV7-6
cdr3_aa: CASSPRQGRSTDTQYF
cdr3_nt: TGTGCCAGCAGCCCACGACAGGGTCGGAGCACAGATACGCAGTATTTT

clone_size: many
j_call: TRBJ2-2
d_call: -
v_call: TRBV7-8
cdr3_aa: CASRIYLTEYGAGELFF
cdr3_nt: TGTGCCAGCAGAATCTACTTGACGGAGTATGGCGCCGGGGAGCTGTTTTTT

clone_size: many
j_call: TRBJ1-1
d_call: -
v_call: TRBV20-1
cdr3_aa: CSTKERDTEAFF
cdr3_nt: TGCAGTACTAAGGAGAGAGACACTGAAGCTTTCTTT

clone_size: many
j_call: TRBJ1-1
d_call: -
v_call: TRBV5-5
cdr3_aa: CASSLSPLGKNTEAFF
cdr3_nt: TGTGCCAGCAGCTTGTCCCCCCTGGGAAAGAACACTGAAGCTTTCTTT

clone_size: -
j_call: TRBJ2-7
d_call: -
v_call: TRBV6-5
cdr3_aa: CASSYGPLYEQYF
cdr3_nt: TGTGCCAGCAGTTACGGACCGCTCTACGAGCAGTACTTC

clone_size: -
j_call: TRBJ1-1
d_call: TRBD1
v_call: TRBV18
cdr3_aa: CASSRDRGLNTEAFF
cdr3_nt: TGTGCCAGCTCACGGGACAGGGGGCTGAACACTGAAGCTTTCTTT

clone_size: few
j_call: TRBJ2-3
d_call: -
v_call: TRBV6-1
cdr3_aa: CASRGALSTDTQYF
cdr3_nt: TGTGCCAGCCGGGGGGCCCTGAGCACAGATACGCAGTATTTT

clone_size: many
j_call: TRBJ2-7
d_call: -
v_call: TRBV5-4
cdr3_aa: CASSLGTERSYEQYF
cdr3_nt: TGTGCCAGCAGCTTGGGTACGGAGCGGAGCTACGAGCAGTACTTC

clone_size: many
j_call: TRBJ2-5
d_call: TRBD2
v_call: TRBV4-1
cdr3_aa: CASSHRTSGWEEETQYF
cdr3_nt: TGCGCCAGCAGCCATAGGACTAGCGGGTGGGAGGAAGAGACCCAGTACTTC

clone_size: many
j_call: TRBJ2-7
d_call: TRBD2
v_call: TRBV19
cdr3_aa: CASSMGAGDYEQYF
cdr3_nt: TGTGCCAGTAGTATGGGAGCGGGAGACTACGAGCAGTACTTC

clone_size: many
j_call: TRBJ2-7
d_call: TRBD1
v_call: TRBV5-1
cdr3_aa: CASSSGTGEDEQYF
cdr3_nt: TGCGCCAGCAGCTCGGGGACAGGGGAAGACGAGCAGTACTTC

clone_size: many
j_call: TRBJ2-3
d_call: -
v_call: TRBV7-2
cdr3_aa: CASSSRRSSDTQYF
cdr3_nt: TGTGCCAGCAGCTCCCGTAGATCCTCAGATACGCAGTATTTT

clone_size: few
j_call: TRBJ2-1
d_call: -
v_call: TRBV6-4
cdr3_aa: CASSQLEGLGFNEQFF
cdr3_nt: TGTGCCAGCAGTCAGCTGGAGGGCCTCGGGTTCAATGAGCAGTTCTTC

clone_size: many
j_call: TRBJ2-3
d_call: -
v_call: TRBV5-1
cdr3_aa: CASSLGSSTYTDTQYF
cdr3_nt: TGCGCCAGCAGCTTGGGGTCTAGCACCTACACAGATACGCAGTATTTT

clone_size: -
j_call: TRBJ2-1
d_call: TRBD2
v_call: TRBV5-1
cdr3_aa: CASSLEVPSGRPQEFF
cdr3_nt: TGCGCCAGCAGCTTGGAAGTCCCTAGCGGGAGACCCCAGGAGTTCTTC

clone_size: -
j_call: TRBJ1-3
d_call: TRBD1
v_call: TRBV5-5
cdr3_aa: CASSPGQDGNTIYF
cdr3_nt: TGTGCCAGCAGCCCAGGACAGGATGGAAACACCATATATTTT

clone_size: few
j_call: TRBJ2-7
d_call: TRBD1
v_call: TRBV15
cdr3_aa: CATSSRGRGIPYEQYF
cdr3_nt: TGTGCCACCAGCAGCCGGGGCAGGGGGATACCCTACGAGCAGTACTTC

clone_size: few
j_call: TRBJ1-1
d_call: -
v_call: TRBV24-1
cdr3_aa: CATSDLPGSPSTEAFF
cdr3_nt: TGTGCCACCAGTGATTTGCCAGGCAGCCCCAGCACTGAAGCTTTCTTT